This T cell receptor beta chain was profiled in a study of a mutant IDH1 vaccine in newly diagnosed glioma. The time point was: week 11, during vaccination. One vaccine dose held 300 ug of mutant IDH1 20-mer peptide and came with topical imiquimod. Overall study findings and caveats: Detectable vaccine-induced immune responses arose in about 93% of patients.

The table came from immunoSEQ multiplex PCR; TCRdb's copy has only in-frame clones and leaves some out. Here the sample spans 95,000 to 120,000 clones, roughly 90% being singletons. In regard to this clone: Its antigen is still unknown.

Germline V gene data show CDR1 as SGDLS and CDR2 as YYNGEE. The CDR3 is 14 residues long. V was pared by 2 bases and J by 4 bases, with 2 bases of the junction left unmatched. This rearrangement joins TRBV9 to TRBJ2-3; TRBD2 agrees at 9 bases. This material consisted of PBMCs, taken from a glioma patient whose treatment included an IDH1 peptide vaccine. The receptor's source is a woman aged 50 to 60 with glioma. Written as DNA, the CDR3 is TGTGCCAGCAGCGTTAGCGGGAGCCCAGATACGCAGTATTTT. Protein sequence: CASSVSGSPDTQYF. Full variable domain (missing parts from reference TRBV9 and TRBJ2-3): DSGVTQTPKHLITATGQRVTLRCSPRSGDLSVYWYQQSLDQGLQFLIQYYNGEERAKGNILERFSAQQFPDLHSELNLSSLELGDSALYFCASSVSGSPDTQYFGPGTRLTVL.